The clone carrying this T cell receptor beta chain was picked up a small number of times. Its specificity is unknown. Donors gave roughly 10 milliliters of peripheral blood apiece. This sample is drawn from a study of blood T cells in healthy people across ages. Germline V CDR1 and CDR2: MNHEY, SMNVEV (reference sequence). Deletions cut 2 bases from V and 3 bases from J, with 10 bases between. The CDR3 runs 14 residues. Notes on the study in general: Long-lived donors carried more naive CD4+ cells and greater diversity than aged donors.

It was with a sample-barcoded 5' primer and a J-beta primer mix that a second PCR of about 6 to 12 cycles was run. Every cDNA molecule carried a tag from a template-switch adaptor bearing 12 random nucleotides. One entry per CDR3 protein results from TCRdb running MiXCR on the 5' RACE reads. The sample lists about 680,000 distinct CDR3 sequences; 49% were seen once. This rearrangement joins TRBV27 to TRBJ1-2; possibly TRBD1 for D (6 bases). This clonotype was sampled from a woman aged 55 to 70 in good health. Sequencing was done on a sample of blood. In DNA form, the CDR3 reads TGTGCCAGCAGTTTAATAGGACAGCACTATGGCTACACCTTC. Protein sequence: CASSLIGQHYGYTF.